Shown below are 26 T cell receptor beta chains from a single sample sequenced in a study of regulatory T cells in long-lasting Graves disease. Time point reported: newly diagnosed GD, antithyroid drugs for less than 3 months. PBMC-derived RNA was used for the TCR library. HTBI primers from iRepertoire and Arm-PCR of CDR3 regions yielded the TCR beta libraries. TCRdb redid the calling of the multiplex PCR reads with MiXCR, one entry per CDR3 protein. The profile shows a few hundred thousand distinct CDR3 sequences, about 17% of them singletons. These data were likewise used in another study, on T cells in Graves' hyperthyroidism and ophthalmopathy.

Sequences were derived from peripheral blood mononuclear cells (PBMCs), sampled at new diagnosis, from a patient treated with antithyroid drugs. All receptors come from a woman aged 30 to 39 with Graves disease.

This clonotype was picked up many times. The V and J genes are TRBV7-9 and TRBJ2-7, with 7 bases aligning to TRBD1. Per germline, CDR1 SEHNR and CDR2 FQNEAQ (reference sequence). The CDR3 runs to 12 residues. With V trimmed by 6 bases and J by 5 bases, 4 bases remained unmatched. Here the CDR3 reads CASSYDRDEQYF. The CDR3 region has the DNA TGTGCCAGCAGTTACGACAGGGACGAGCAGTACTTC.

Notes on this clonotype: This likely stems from a read error, as it lies one base from a far larger clone. The gene calls are TRBV11-1 and TRBJ2-1, with D tentatively TRBD1 or TRBD2 (5 bases each). The J call is uncertain, as TRBJ2-5 better fits the DNA end. Looked up from germline, CDR1 is SGHAT and CDR2 is FQDESV (reference sequence). CDR3 length: 14 residues. The CDR3 region is CASSLGGAEETQYF. CDR3 sequence (DNA): TGTGCCAGCAGCTTAGGAGGGGCAGAAGAGACCCAGTACTTC.

With regard to this clonotype: A far larger clone lies a single base away; this is likely a read error. The V gene is TRBV10-3, the J gene TRBJ1-1; the D gene is possibly TRBD1 (5 bases). The germline CDR1 and CDR2 sequences are ENHRY and SYGVKD. V lost 6 bases, J lost 11 bases, and 16 bases lay in between. This CDR3 has 12 amino acids. CDR3 loop: CAISLIGVNAFF. Here the CDR3 DNA reads TGTGCCATCAGCTTAATAGGGGTTAATGCTTTCTTT.

There are many counts of this clonotype. The rearrangement joins TRBV5-1 to TRBJ1-2, with no clear D. CDR1 is SGHRS, CDR2 YFSETQ, per germline. V was trimmed by 0 bases and J by 5 bases, leaving 11 bases between them. The CDR3 totals 14 residues. CDR3 DNA sequence: TGCGCCAGCAGCTTGGAGTCTGGGAAGTATGGCTACACCTTC. It codes for CASSLESGKYGYTF.

The CDR3 loop is CASSEPNQETQYF. CDR3 DNA sequence: TGTGCCAGCAGTGAGCCAAACCAAGAGACCCAGTACTTC. V and J are TRBV28 and TRBJ2-5; D unclear. The CDR3 contains 13 residues. V lost 5 bases and J 0 bases, leaving 7 bases between the germline ends. Germline V lookup: CDR1 MDHEN, CDR2 SYDVKM.

Only a few counts were recorded for this clonotype. This chain uses TRBV4-1 with TRBJ1-1; D gene unclear. CDR1 and CDR2 from the germline V gene are MGHRA and YSYEKL. Trimming took 0 bases from V and 4 from J, leaving 12 bases between them. This CDR3 region has 15 residues. CDR3 DNA: TGCGCCAGCAGCCAAGAACCGACCCCCCCCACTGAAGCTTTCTTT. The encoded protein is CASSQEPTPPTEAFF.

This clonotype has at least ten counts. The chain combines TRBV7-9 with TRBJ2-1; weak D call: TRBD2 (7 bases). The CDR3 covers 14 residues. Germline-derived CDR1 and CDR2 are SEHNR and FQNEAQ (reference sequence). V was pared by 2 bases and J by 6 bases, with 11 bases between. CDR3 protein: CASSLRGGGNEQFF. DNA for the CDR3: TGTGCCAGCAGCTTAAGGGGGGGGGGCAATGAGCAGTTCTTC.

This clonotype has just a few counts. The chain carries TRBV6-2 or TRBV6-3 and TRBJ1-6; a weak D match, TRBD1 (5 bases). Germline CDR1 is MNHEY and CDR2 is SVGEGT. The CDR3 totals 16 residues. The V end was cut by 2 bases, the J end by 8 bases, with 16 bases between. CDR3 amino acids: CASSYGTALRYSPLHF. DNA for the CDR3: TGTGCCAGCAGTTACGGGACTGCCTTACGTTATTCACCCCTCCACTTT.

This clonotype has only a few counts. The chain has TRBV6-2 or TRBV6-3 and TRBJ1-5; D unresolved. Germline V gives CDR1 MNHEY, CDR2 SVGEGT. The CDR3 spans 13 residues. The V and J ends lost 6 bases and 11 bases respectively, with 17 bases between them. As DNA, the CDR3 is TGTGCCAGCAGAAAGACAACCGGCCTCTCCCAGCATTTT. The encoded protein is CASRKTTGLSQHF.

This clonotype was detected ten times or more. This chain uses TRBV6-1 with TRBJ2-1, with D maybe TRBD2 (5 bases). V lost 7 bases, J lost 5 bases, and 15 bases lay in between. This CDR3 has 14 amino acids. Germline CDR1 is MNHNS and CDR2 is SASEGT. CDR3 amino acids: CASINRAGDNEQFF. DNA for the CDR3: TGTGCCAGCATTAACCGGGCCGGGGACAATGAGCAGTTCTTC.

About this clonotype itself: A much larger clonotype is one base distant, so this may be a read error. V and J are TRBV9 and TRBJ2-5; TRBD1 agrees at 7 bases. In germline, CDR1 is SGDLS, CDR2 YYNGEE. The CDR3 spans 15 residues. The CDR3 spells CASSQGGAGGETQYF. The CDR3 DNA sequence: TGCGCCAGCAGCCAAGGTGGGGCAGGGGGAGAGACCCAGTACTTC.

This clonotype was seen repeatedly, ten times or more. The chain uses TRBV6-1 and TRBJ2-7; no definite D call. Trimming removed 2 bases from V and 3 bases from J, with 8 bases in between. Germline-derived CDR1 and CDR2 are MNHNS and SASEGT. The CDR3 extends over 13 amino acids. The CDR3 here is CASSEIKSYEQYF. The CDR3 DNA is TGTGCCAGCAGTGAAATTAAGAGCTACGAGCAGTACTTC.

This chain uses TRBV5-1 with TRBJ1-6; D unclear. The CDR3 extends over 16 amino acids. Trimming took 7 bases from V and 7 from J, leaving 21 bases between them. Germline V gives CDR1 SGHRS, CDR2 YFSETQ. The CDR3 here is CASSASREAGNSPLHF. In DNA form, the CDR3 reads TGCGCCAGCTCGGCCTCCCGGGAGGCAGGAAATTCACCCCTCCACTTT.

A note on this clonotype: This may stem from a read error, because a much larger clone lies one nucleotide away. The genes are TRBV18 and TRBJ1-1; D remains ambiguous. V was shortened by 1 base and J by 0 bases, with 18 bases between the two germline ends. The CDR3 is 18 amino acids. Looked up from germline, CDR1 is KGHSH and CDR2 is LQKENI. The CDR3 reads CASSPRFEVVLMNTEAFF. Here the CDR3 DNA reads TGTGCCAGCTCACCACGGTTCGAGGTAGTTTTGATGAACACTGAAGCTTTCTTT.

This clonotype was recorded at least ten times. A much larger clone sits a single nucleotide away, making a read error possible. The genes are TRBV18 and TRBJ1-1; the D is unclear. V shed 5 bases and J shed 0 bases, with 10 bases lying between them. Germline-derived CDR1 and CDR2 are KGHSH and LQKENI. This CDR3 region has 14 residues. CDR3 protein: CASSSDVLNTEAFF. The DNA of the CDR3 is TGTGCCAGCTCATCGGACGTACTGAACACTGAAGCTTTCTTT.

This clonotype was observed a few times. The V and J genes are TRBV4-2 and TRBJ2-2, with TRBD1 as a possible D gene (6 bases). The CDR3 is made up of 17 amino acids. Germline assignment: CDR1 LGHNA and CDR2 YNFKEQ. The V gene lost 2 bases and the J gene lost 2 bases, with 15 bases spanning the gap. CDR3 loop: CASSQTLQGVNTGELFF. In nucleotides, the CDR3 is TGTGCCAGCAGCCAAACCTTACAGGGAGTCAACACCGGGGAGCTGTTTTTT.

This clonotype has only a few counts. The V call is TRBV6-1, the J call TRBJ1-1, with D perhaps TRBD1 (5 bases). The V end was cut by 6 bases, the J end by 5 bases, with 19 bases between. From germline, CDR1 is MNHNS and CDR2 SASEGT. This CDR3 has 15 residues. In nucleotides, the CDR3 is TGTGCCAGCAGGGGGGGATACGGGCGGGGGACTGAAGCTTTCTTT. It codes for CASRGGYGRGTEAFF.

The table lists this clonotype with many counts. The chain couples TRBV6-5 to TRBJ2-1; unclear D gene. The V gene's germline CDR1 is MNHEY and CDR2 SVGAGI. There are 15 residues in the CDR3. Trimming took 0 bases from V and 1 from J, leaving 7 bases between them. The CDR3 bases are TGTGCCAGCAGTTACTCCGGGTTGTCCTACAATGAGCAGTTCTTC. It encodes CASSYSGLSYNEQFF.

This clonotype was seen many times. The V gene is TRBV12-3 or TRBV12-4, the J gene TRBJ2-2; D is possibly TRBD2 (6 bases). Trimming cost V 1 base and J 8 bases, with 11 bases left between them. The CDR3 sequence is 14 residues long. The CDR3 bases are TGTGCCAGCAGTTTAGACCGACTAGGGGGGGAGCTGTTTTTT. Protein product: CASSLDRLGGELFF.

This clonotype was detected ten times or more. The chain combines TRBV6-1 with TRBJ1-4; tentative D call: TRBD1 (5 bases). The CDR3 runs 18 residues. Germline assignment: CDR1 MNHNS and CDR2 SASEGT. V was cut by 0 bases and J by 0 bases, with 14 bases left in between. In DNA, the CDR3 is TGTGCCAGCAGTGAAGCAGTCAGGGTATCGGCAACTAATGAAAAACTGTTTTTT. Translated, it gives CASSEAVRVSATNEKLFF.

At least ten counts were recorded for this clonotype. J is TRBJ1-5 and V is TRBV12-3 or TRBV12-4; D perhaps matches TRBD1 (5 bases). The V end was cut by 4 bases, the J end by 7 bases, with 14 bases between. This CDR3 is built from 14 residues. Written as DNA, the CDR3 is TGTGCCAGCAGTTGGGAGGGGCAGGGACAGCCCCAGCATTTT. Translation gives CASSWEGQGQPQHF.

In this sample, this clonotype turned up many times. CDR3 sequence (DNA): TGCGCCAGCAGCAGAGGACAGGCTGCTAACTATGGCTACACCTTC. It yields the protein CASSRGQAANYGYTF. The chain combines TRBV5-1 with TRBJ1-2; 7 positions agree with TRBD1. The junction had 6 bases not matched to a gene; V was cut back by 4 bases and J by 0 bases. This CDR3 has 15 amino acids. Germline V gene sequence: CDR1 SGHRS, CDR2 YFSETQ.

This clonotype was observed many times. The chain carries TRBV5-1 and TRBJ2-1; 8 bases agree with TRBD1. There are 15 residues in the CDR3. Germline assignment: CDR1 SGHRS and CDR2 YFSETQ. The J segment lost 6 bases and the V segment lost 4 bases, leaving 9 bases of the junction unmatched. The CDR3 DNA reads TGCGCCAGCAGCCTAGGGACAGGAGGGGGCAATGAGCAGTTCTTC. Protein sequence: CASSLGTGGGNEQFF.

This clonotype was detected many times. The chain carries TRBV9 and TRBJ1-4; the D is unclear. Trimming took off 4 bases at V and 3 bases at J, with 28 bases between the two ends. Germline assignment: CDR1 SGDLS and CDR2 YYNGEE. The CDR3 is made up of 20 amino acids. CDR3 in amino acids: CASSRPPSSGVSLANEKLFF. The CDR3 DNA reads TGTGCCAGCAGCCGGCCCCCTAGTTCGGGTGTGAGCCTGGCTAATGAAAAACTGTTTTTT.

This clonotype was found many times. This chain links TRBV25-1 with TRBJ2-1, with 7 bases fitting TRBD1. The CDR3 consists of 13 residues. Germline trimming cut 0 bases from V and 7 bases from J; bases unmatched to any gene: 0. Germline CDR1 is MGHDK and CDR2 is SYGVNS. CDR3 coding DNA: TGTGCCAGCAGTGAATACAGGGGGAATGAGCAGTTCTTC. Protein: CASSEYRGNEQFF.

The CDR3 region has the DNA TGTGCCAGCTCACCGTGGGGGGGCACTGAAGCTTTCTTT. This sequence encodes CASSPWGGTEAFF. The chain couples TRBV18 to TRBJ1-1; TRBD1 is a possible D gene (5 bases). The CDR3 is 13 residues long. V was clipped by 3 bases and J by 4 bases, with 9 bases between them. The germline gives CDR1 KGHSH, CDR2 LQKENI.